A single sample is the source of the 7 T cell receptor beta chains below, sequenced in a study of T cell responses to AZD1222 COVID-19 vaccine. Repertoires were generated with immunoSEQ multiplex PCR, while TCRdb's copy carries only in-frame clones and drops some. The table records 55,000 to 65,000 clones, approximately 83% of them present only once. The specimen comprised peripheral blood, sampled on day 0 of AZD1222 vaccination. Receptors originate from an adult in good health.

This chain uses TRBV11-3 with TRBJ2-3; D is undetermined. Trimming took off 5 bases at V and 2 bases at J, with 14 bases between the two ends. The CDR3 extends over 15 amino acids. Germline CDR1 SGHNT, CDR2 YENEEA. CDR3 in amino acids: CASSPGRGDTDTQYF. CDR3 in DNA: TGTGCCAGCAGCCCTGGACGAGGAGACACAGATACGCAGTATTTT.

This clone was found a few times. This sample includes further DNA sequences coding for the same CDR3. The rearrangement uses TRBV2 and TRBJ1-2; no firm D call. Looked up from germline, CDR1 is SNHLY and CDR2 is FYNNEI. The V gene lost 2 bases and the J gene lost 5 bases, with 6 bases spanning the gap. The CDR3 sequence is 12 residues long. The CDR3 spells CASSETGYGYTF. CDR3 nucleotides: TGTGCCAGCAGTGAAACGGGGTATGGCTACACCTTC.

The chain has TRBV5-5 and TRBJ1-1; D is undetermined. CDR1 is SGHKS and CDR2 is YYEKEE in the germline V gene (reference sequence). The CDR3 totals 14 residues. The ends were cut back, 2 bases at V and 2 bases at J, with 10 bases in the middle. The CDR3 DNA reads TGTGCCAGCAGCTTAGGGCCTCTAAACACTGAAGCTTTCTTT. It codes for CASSLGPLNTEAFF.

The chain combines TRBV27 with TRBJ1-5, with a weak D call TRBD1 (5 bases). Trimming left V 3 bases short and J 8 bases short, with 11 bases between. CDR1 MNHEY and CDR2 SMNVEV come from the germline V gene (reference sequence). The CDR3 loop spans 13 amino acids. The CDR3 loop reads CASSLTEREPQHF. The CDR3 DNA reads as TGTGCCAGCAGTTTGACAGAAAGGGAGCCCCAGCATTTT.

This sequence joins TRBV29-1 and TRBJ1-2; D is perhaps TRBD1 (6 bases). The CDR3 contains 14 residues. With 4 bases removed from V and 0 bases from J, the gap between germline ends came to 12 bases. Germline V gene sequence: CDR1 SQVTM, CDR2 ANQGSEA. The CDR3 nucleotides are TGCAGCGTTGCGCAGGGGAGGACTAACTATGGCTACACCTTC. Amino acid sequence: CSVAQGRTNYGYTF.

The rearrangement joins TRBV19 to TRBJ2-5; 10 bases fit TRBD1. Trimming took 7 bases from V and 4 from J; bases not matched to a gene: 9. This CDR3 has 15 amino acids. Germline values: CDR1 LNHDA, CDR2 SQIVND (reference sequence). CDR3 amino acids: CASTLGGTGVETQYF. CDR3 nucleotide sequence: TGTGCCAGTACCCTAGGGGGGACAGGGGTAGAGACCCAGTACTTC.

V gene TRBV7-8 combines with J gene TRBJ2-1; 7 bases match TRBD1. The junction had 10 bases not matched to a gene; V was cut back by 1 base and J by 10 bases. CDR1 SGHVS and CDR2 FQNEAQ come from the germline V gene. The CDR3 is made up of 15 amino acids. As DNA, the CDR3 is TGTGCCAGCAGCTTAGTGGACAGGACACAATTCGAGCAGTTCTTC. Translating gives CASSLVDRTQFEQFF.